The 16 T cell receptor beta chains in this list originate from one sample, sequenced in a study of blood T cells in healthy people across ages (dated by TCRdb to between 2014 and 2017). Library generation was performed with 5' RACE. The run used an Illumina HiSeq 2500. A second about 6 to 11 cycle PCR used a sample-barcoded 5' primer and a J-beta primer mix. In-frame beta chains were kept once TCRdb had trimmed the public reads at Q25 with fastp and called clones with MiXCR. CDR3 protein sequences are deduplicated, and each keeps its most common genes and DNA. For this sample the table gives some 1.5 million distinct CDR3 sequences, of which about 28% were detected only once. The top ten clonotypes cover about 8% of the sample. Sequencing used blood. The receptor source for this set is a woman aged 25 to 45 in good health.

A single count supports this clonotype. DNA for the CDR3: TGTGCCACCAGGGAAACAGGGAGCGACTACGAGCAGTACTTC. This gives the protein CATRETGSDYEQYF. The chain combines TRBV24-1 with TRBJ2-7; maybe TRBD1 (6 bases). The CDR3 sequence is 14 residues long. Deletions cut 7 bases from V and 3 bases from J, with 15 bases between. Germline-derived CDR1 and CDR2 are KGHDR and SFDVKD.

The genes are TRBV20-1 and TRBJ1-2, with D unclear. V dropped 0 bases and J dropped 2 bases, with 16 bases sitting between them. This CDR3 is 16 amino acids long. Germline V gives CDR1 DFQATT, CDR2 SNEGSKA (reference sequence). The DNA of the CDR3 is TGCAGTGCTAGAGATAGTAGGGCGGAAGAGAACTATGGCTACACCTTC. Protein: CSARDSRAEENYGYTF.

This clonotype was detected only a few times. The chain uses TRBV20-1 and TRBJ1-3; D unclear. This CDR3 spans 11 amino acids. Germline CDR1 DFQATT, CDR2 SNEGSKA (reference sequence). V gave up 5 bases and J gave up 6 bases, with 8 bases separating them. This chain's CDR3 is CSARISNTIYF. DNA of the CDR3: TGCAGTGCTCGCATCTCAAACACCATATATTTT.

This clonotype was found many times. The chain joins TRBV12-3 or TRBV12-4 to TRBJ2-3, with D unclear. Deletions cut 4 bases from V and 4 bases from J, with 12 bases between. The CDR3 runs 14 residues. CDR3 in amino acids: CASSSAPKSDTQYF. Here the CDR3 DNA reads TGTGCCAGCAGTTCTGCCCCTAAGTCAGATACGCAGTATTTT.

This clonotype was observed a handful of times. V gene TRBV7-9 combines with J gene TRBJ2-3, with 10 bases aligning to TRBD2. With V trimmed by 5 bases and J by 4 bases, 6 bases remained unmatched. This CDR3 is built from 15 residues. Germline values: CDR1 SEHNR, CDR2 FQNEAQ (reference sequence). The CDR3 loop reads CASSPTSGVADTQYF. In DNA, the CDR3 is TGTGCCAGCAGCCCAACTAGCGGGGTCGCAGATACGCAGTATTTT.

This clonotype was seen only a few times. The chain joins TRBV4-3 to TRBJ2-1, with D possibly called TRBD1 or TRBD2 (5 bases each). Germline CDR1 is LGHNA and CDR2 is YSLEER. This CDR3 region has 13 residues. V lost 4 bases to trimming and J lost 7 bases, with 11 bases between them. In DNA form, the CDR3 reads TGCGCCAGCAGCCGGGACCCCAGGAATGAGCAGTTCTTC. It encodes CASSRDPRNEQFF.

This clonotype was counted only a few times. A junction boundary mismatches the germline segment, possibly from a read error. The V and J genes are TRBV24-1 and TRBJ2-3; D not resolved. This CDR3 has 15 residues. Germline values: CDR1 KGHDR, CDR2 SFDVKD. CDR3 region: CATGDSRSSTDTQYF. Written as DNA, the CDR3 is TGTGCCACCGGTGATTCCCGTAGCTCCACAGATACGCAGTATTTT.

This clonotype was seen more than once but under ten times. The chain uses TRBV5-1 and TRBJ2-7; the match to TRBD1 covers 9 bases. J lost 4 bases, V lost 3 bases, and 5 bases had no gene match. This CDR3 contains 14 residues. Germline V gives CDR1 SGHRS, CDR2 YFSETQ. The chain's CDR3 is CASSWTGEVYEQYF. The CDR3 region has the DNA TGCGCCAGCAGCTGGACAGGGGAGGTATACGAGCAGTACTTC.

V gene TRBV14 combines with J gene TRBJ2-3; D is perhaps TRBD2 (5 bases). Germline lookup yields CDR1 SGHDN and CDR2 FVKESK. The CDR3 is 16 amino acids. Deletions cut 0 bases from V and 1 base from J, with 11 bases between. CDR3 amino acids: CASSQDGLARTDTQYF. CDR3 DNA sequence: TGTGCCAGCAGCCAAGATGGTCTAGCACGCACAGATACGCAGTATTTT. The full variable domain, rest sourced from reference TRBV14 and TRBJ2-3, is EAGVTQFPSHSVIEKGQTVTLRCDPISGHDNLYWYRRVMGKEIKFLLHFVKESKQDESGMPNNRFLAERTGGTYSTLKVQPAELEDSGVYFCASSQDGLARTDTQYFGPGTRLTVL.

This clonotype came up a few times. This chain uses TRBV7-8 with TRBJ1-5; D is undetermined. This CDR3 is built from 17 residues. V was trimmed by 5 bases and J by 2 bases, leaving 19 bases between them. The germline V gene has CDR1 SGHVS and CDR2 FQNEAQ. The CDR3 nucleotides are TGTGCCAGCAGCGGCGGGTACGTGGGCTCGGGCAATCAGCCCCAGCATTTT. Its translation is CASSGGYVGSGNQPQHF.

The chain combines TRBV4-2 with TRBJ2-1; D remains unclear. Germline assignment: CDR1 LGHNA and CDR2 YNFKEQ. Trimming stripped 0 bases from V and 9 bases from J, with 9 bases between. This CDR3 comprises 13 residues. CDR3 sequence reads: CASSQDRIPEQFF. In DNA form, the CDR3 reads TGTGCCAGCAGCCAAGATCGGATACCTGAGCAGTTCTTC.

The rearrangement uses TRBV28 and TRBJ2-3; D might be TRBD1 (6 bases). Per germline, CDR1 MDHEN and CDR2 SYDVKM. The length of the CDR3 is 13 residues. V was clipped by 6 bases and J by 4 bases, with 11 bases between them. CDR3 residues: CASRLQGADTQYF. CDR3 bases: TGTGCCAGCAGGCTACAGGGCGCAGATACGCAGTATTTT.

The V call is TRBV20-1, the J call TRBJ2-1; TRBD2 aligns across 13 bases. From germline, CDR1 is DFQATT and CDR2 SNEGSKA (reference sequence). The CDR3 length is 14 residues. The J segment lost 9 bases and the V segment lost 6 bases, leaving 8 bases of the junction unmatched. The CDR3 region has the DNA TGCAGTGCCAAAGGACTAGCGGGGGTGCTTGAGCAGTTCTTC. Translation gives CSAKGLAGVLEQFF.

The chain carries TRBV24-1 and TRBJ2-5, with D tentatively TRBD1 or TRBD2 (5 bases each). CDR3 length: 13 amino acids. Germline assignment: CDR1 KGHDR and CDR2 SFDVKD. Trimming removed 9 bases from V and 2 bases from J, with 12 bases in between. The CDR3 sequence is CATGTGQQETQYF. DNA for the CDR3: TGTGCCACCGGGACCGGTCAACAAGAGACCCAGTACTTC.

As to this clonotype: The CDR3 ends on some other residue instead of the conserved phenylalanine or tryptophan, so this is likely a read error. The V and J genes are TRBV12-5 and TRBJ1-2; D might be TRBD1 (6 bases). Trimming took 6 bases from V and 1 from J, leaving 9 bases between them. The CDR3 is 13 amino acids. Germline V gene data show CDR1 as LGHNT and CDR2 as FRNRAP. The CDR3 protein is CASGNRVNYGYTL. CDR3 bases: TGTGCTAGTGGAAACAGGGTTAACTATGGCTACACCTTG.

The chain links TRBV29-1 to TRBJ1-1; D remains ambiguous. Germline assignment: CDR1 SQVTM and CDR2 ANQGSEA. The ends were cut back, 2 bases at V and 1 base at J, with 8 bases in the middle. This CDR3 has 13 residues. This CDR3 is CSVEIQENTEAFF. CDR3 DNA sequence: TGCAGCGTTGAAATCCAGGAGAACACTGAAGCTTTCTTT.